This TCR beta chain derives from a study of identical twins. This clonotype was recorded at least ten times. V was trimmed by 5 bases and J by 2 bases, leaving 13 bases between them. The CDR3 spans 14 residues. CDR1 is DFQATT, CDR2 SNEGSKA, per germline (reference sequence). Healthy Caucasians supplied all donations. Template switching created a universal primer site, and the cDNA included unique molecular identifiers. TCRdb re-derived calls from the 5' RACE reads in MiXCR, one entry per CDR3 protein. Of roughly 250,000 distinct CDR3 sequences in the sample, more than 12% are singletons; the top ten hold approximately 8.8%.

The chain combines TRBV20-1 with TRBJ1-5; a weak D match, TRBD1 (6 bases). Sequenced material: memory (CD45RO+) T cells sorted from blood. This TCR was recovered from a woman aged 18 to 35 in good health. CDR3: CSAAQGLGNQPQHF. Written as DNA, the CDR3 is TGCAGTGCTGCACAGGGCTTAGGCAATCAGCCCCAGCATTTT.